Listed here are 30 T cell receptor beta chains from one sample, sequenced in a study of technical replicates of blood from a handful of donors. Profiling relied on immunoSEQ multiplex PCR, and the TCRdb table lists in-frame clones only, not all of them. The sample holds approximately 94,000 clones, almost 97% seen once. Sequenced: T cells isolated from PBMCs. The receptors stem from a human donor in good health.

The V and J genes are TRBV5-4 and TRBJ2-1, with 7 bases fitting TRBD2. CDR3 length: 14 amino acids. V gave up 0 bases and J gave up 7 bases; unmatched junction bases: 4. The germline V gene encodes CDR1 SGHNT and CDR2 YYREEE (reference sequence). Here the CDR3 DNA reads TGTGCCAGCAGCTTGGGCGGGAGCCTTAATGAGCAGTTCTTC. Translating it yields CASSLGGSLNEQFF.

V and J are TRBV27 and TRBJ2-7; D unclear. This CDR3 is 16 amino acids long. V lost 4 bases to trimming and J lost 4 bases, with 20 bases between them. Germline V gene lookup returns CDR1 MNHEY and CDR2 SMNVEV (reference sequence). CDR3 nucleotide sequence: TGTGCCAGCAGTTATAATAGCTTTCATTTCGCTTACGAGCAGTACTTC. This translates into CASSYNSFHFAYEQYF.

The chain joins TRBV2 to TRBJ2-5; 7 nucleotides align to TRBD2. Trimming took 5 bases from V and 9 from J; bases not matched to a gene: 18. CDR3 length: 16 residues. Germline-derived CDR1 and CDR2 are SNHLY and FYNNEI. In DNA form, the CDR3 reads TGTGCCAGCAGTTCGCCTAGCGGAGCGAGGCACGAGGCCCAGTACTTC. Protein: CASSSPSGARHEAQYF.

CDR3 bases: TGCGCCAGCAGCTTGGTGCCAGGGGTTAATGAAAAACTGTTTTTT. Its translation is CASSLVPGVNEKLFF. The chain uses TRBV5-1 and TRBJ1-4, with D possibly matching TRBD1 (6 bases). The V gene's germline CDR1 is SGHRS and CDR2 YFSETQ. V lost 0 bases, J lost 4 bases, and 10 bases lay in between. The CDR3 covers 15 residues.

The sample holds one count of this clone. CDR3 bases: TGTGCCAGCAGTCAAATACAGGGTTCTAGGGAGCTGTTTTTT. Translated: CASSQIQGSRELFF. The rearrangement uses TRBV11-2 and TRBJ2-2, with D tentatively TRBD1 (6 bases). V was clipped by 6 bases and J by 9 bases, with 17 bases between them. CDR3 length: 14 amino acids. Germline V gene lookup returns CDR1 SGHAT and CDR2 FQNNGV.

The chain couples TRBV28 to TRBJ2-2; D not certain. Trimming took off 3 bases at V and 6 bases at J, with 5 bases between the two ends. This CDR3 comprises 12 residues. Looked up from germline, CDR1 is MDHEN and CDR2 is SYDVKM. For the CDR3, the DNA is TGTGCCAGCAGTTTTCGAGCCGGGGAGCTGTTTTTT. It yields the protein CASSFRAGELFF.

The rearrangement uses TRBV9 and TRBJ2-7; 7 bases are a match to TRBD2. This CDR3 has 14 residues. J gave up 3 bases and V 0 bases, and 3 bases lay outside the gene matches. Germline V gene lookup returns CDR1 SGDLS and CDR2 YYNGEE. CDR3 residues: CASSVGGSYYEQYF. The CDR3 nucleotides read TGTGCCAGCAGCGTAGGCGGGAGCTACTACGAGCAGTACTTC.

The CDR3 here is CASSFRTGVYAGELFF. The CDR3 DNA is TGTGCCAGCAGCTTTCGGACAGGGGTATATGCCGGGGAGCTGTTTTTT. The chain combines TRBV13 with TRBJ2-2; 9 bases match TRBD1. V shed 3 bases, J shed 6 bases, and the junction held 8 bases outside the gene matches. CDR1 is PRHDT and CDR2 is FYEKMQ in the germline V gene (reference sequence). The CDR3 has 16 amino acids.

V and J are TRBV29-1 and TRBJ1-1; TRBD1 is a possible D gene (6 bases). The germline V gene has CDR1 SQVTM and CDR2 ANQGSEA. The V end was cut by 5 bases, the J end by 6 bases, with 16 bases between. This CDR3 is built from 13 residues. CDR3 in DNA: TGCAGCGTTACGACAGGACCAGTCTCTGAAGCTTTCTTT. Residues: CSVTTGPVSEAFF.

The V and J genes are TRBV28 and TRBJ2-5, with D possibly being TRBD2 (6 bases). Germline V gene data show CDR1 as MDHEN and CDR2 as SYDVKM. This CDR3 contains 15 residues. Trimming removed 2 bases from V and 9 bases from J, with 19 bases in between. For the CDR3, the DNA is TGTGCCAGCAGTTTAAGGGATTGGAGGGAATGCTCCCAGTACTTC. This gives the protein CASSLRDWRECSQYF.

The chain combines TRBV10-3 with TRBJ1-5, with unresolved D. Germline V gene sequence: CDR1 ENHRY, CDR2 SYGVKD. This CDR3 is built from 14 residues. Trimming cost V 2 bases and J 11 bases, with 16 bases left between them. The CDR3 coding sequence is TGTGCCATCAGTGAGGGGAGAGACCGAGTGTCCCAGCATTTT. This translates into CAISEGRDRVSQHF.

V and J are TRBV18 and TRBJ1-3; D might be TRBD1 (6 bases). Trimming left V 0 bases short and J 7 bases short, with 13 bases between. The CDR3 consists of 15 residues. CDR1 and CDR2 from the germline V gene are KGHSH and LQKENI. This CDR3 reads CASSPPRGADNTIYF. CDR3 DNA: TGTGCCAGCTCACCACCTCGGGGGGCAGATAACACCATATATTTT.

CDR3 nucleotide sequence: TGTGCCAGCAGCCAAGCGGGACTAGGAGGCATGGACGAGCAGTTCTTC. The encoded protein is CASSQAGLGGMDEQFF. This chain uses TRBV4-2 with TRBJ2-1; TRBD2 agrees at 8 bases. Germline V CDR1 and CDR2: LGHNA, YNFKEQ. J was trimmed by 10 bases and V by 1 base; bases with no gene match: 12. The CDR3 is 16 amino acids.

J is TRBJ2-4 and V is TRBV2; 8 positions agree with TRBD1. V dropped 3 bases and J dropped 1; count of bases not matched to a gene: 5. The CDR3 totals 16 residues. CDR1 is SNHLY, CDR2 FYNNEI, per germline. CDR3 protein: CASSDSRGRAKNIQYF. CDR3 DNA sequence: TGTGCCAGCAGTGATAGCAGGGGGCGCGCCAAAAACATTCAGTACTTC.

Only one count was recorded for this clone. The rearrangement links TRBV19 to TRBJ2-3; D is possibly TRBD2 (7 bases). The CDR3 runs to 14 residues. The V end was cut by 4 bases, the J end by 2 bases, with 10 bases between. Per germline, CDR1 LNHDA and CDR2 SQIVND (reference sequence). The DNA for the CDR3 is TGTGCCAGTAGTACGGGGGGCTTCACAGATACGCAGTATTTT. Translation gives CASSTGGFTDTQYF.

This clone was seen just once. The V gene is TRBV9, the J gene TRBJ2-1, with TRBD2 identical over 8 bases. This CDR3 contains 14 residues. CDR1 is SGDLS and CDR2 is YYNGEE in the germline V gene. Trimming cost V 4 bases and J 7 bases; bases outside gene matches: 7. CDR3 nucleotide sequence: TGTGCCAGCAGCACCAGACTAGCGCCAAATGAGCAGTTCTTC. It yields the protein CASSTRLAPNEQFF.

The rearrangement uses TRBV29-1 and TRBJ2-2; D uncertain. Per germline, CDR1 SQVTM and CDR2 ANQGSEA. Deletions cut 4 bases from V and 2 bases from J, with 11 bases between. The CDR3 spans 14 residues. The CDR3 nucleotides read TGCAGCGTTGTCGAGACACACAACACCGGGGAGCTGTTTTTT. Encoded protein: CSVVETHNTGELFF.

This chain uses TRBV25-1 with TRBJ1-1, with a tentative D call TRBD1 (5 bases). There are 11 residues in the CDR3. CDR1 MGHDK and CDR2 SYGVNS come from the germline V gene. V lost 4 bases and J lost 11, with 11 bases in between. The CDR3 DNA sequence: TGTGCCAGCAGTGGGCAGGGATCGGCTTTCTTT. Translating it yields CASSGQGSAFF.

This rearrangement joins TRBV4-2 to TRBJ2-1, with TRBD2 matching over 12 bases. With V trimmed by 1 base and J by 9 bases, 7 bases remained unmatched. CDR3 length equals 16 residues. Per the germline V gene, CDR1 is LGHNA and CDR2 is YNFKEQ. CDR3 DNA sequence: TGTGCCAGCAGCCAAGCTACTAGCGGGAGGTCCGGTGAGCAGTTCTTC. Translated, it gives CASSQATSGRSGEQFF.

The J gene is TRBJ2-1, the V gene TRBV10-3, with D unresolved. Trimming took 10 bases from V and 5 from J, leaving 15 bases between them. The CDR3 loop spans 13 amino acids. The germline V gene encodes CDR1 ENHRY and CDR2 SYGVKD. The DNA for the CDR3 is TGTGCCACCTCGTTCAAAACTGACAATGAGCAGTTCTTC. The encoded protein is CATSFKTDNEQFF.

J is TRBJ2-1 and V is TRBV12-5; TRBD2 is a possible D gene (6 bases). CDR3 length: 14 amino acids. Trimming took off 1 base at V and 5 bases at J, with 9 bases between the two ends. CDR1 is LGHNT, CDR2 FRNRAP, per germline. The CDR3 protein is CASGLGGTNNEQFF. For the CDR3, the DNA is TGTGCTAGTGGTTTGGGCGGGACCAACAATGAGCAGTTCTTC.

The chain links TRBV27 to TRBJ1-5, with D possibly matching TRBD1 (5 bases). CDR1 MNHEY and CDR2 SMNVEV come from the germline V gene (reference sequence). CDR3 length: 16 residues. The V end was cut by 4 bases, the J end by 5 bases, with 18 bases between. Here the CDR3 DNA reads TGTGCCAGCAGTTATCGGTGGGGGGGGGTAGATCAGCCCCAGCATTTT. Protein: CASSYRWGGVDQPQHF.

The rearrangement links TRBV28 to TRBJ1-1; 7 nucleotides match TRBD1. Per the germline V gene, CDR1 is MDHEN and CDR2 is SYDVKM. The CDR3 consists of 14 residues. The V segment lost 7 bases and the J segment 3 bases; nucleotides outside the gene matches: 8. The CDR3 DNA sequence: TGTGCCAGCAATCGACTAACAGGGGACACTGAAGCTTTCTTT. As protein: CASNRLTGDTEAFF. The full variable domain, rest sourced from reference TRBV28 and TRBJ1-1, is DVKVTQSSRYLVKRTGEKVFLECVQDMDHENMFWYRQDPGLGLRLIYFSYDVKMKEKGDIPEGYSVSREKKERFSLILESASTNQTSMYLCASNRLTGDTEAFFGQGTRLTVV.

The V gene is TRBV5-1, the J gene TRBJ1-4; TRBD1 is a possible D gene (6 bases). The V and J ends lost 1 base and 3 bases respectively, with 13 bases between them. This CDR3 has 16 residues. Germline loops: CDR1 SGHRS, CDR2 YFSETQ. DNA of the CDR3: TGCGCCAGCAGCTTGATGTCAGGGGTCCCTAATGAAAAACTGTTTTTT. Its translation: CASSLMSGVPNEKLFF.

The V call is TRBV5-6, the J call TRBJ1-5; D is unresolved. Germline V CDR1 and CDR2: SGHDT, YYEEEE. V lost 3 bases to trimming and J lost 5 bases, with 15 bases between them. This CDR3 spans 15 amino acids. CDR3 nucleotide sequence: TGTGCCAGCAGCTCGGGCAGAGGGTGGGATCAGCCCCAGCATTTT. Protein product: CASSSGRGWDQPQHF.

The chain is built from TRBV30 and TRBJ2-2; possible D gene TRBD2, 5 bases. From germline, CDR1 is GTSNPN and CDR2 SVGIG (reference sequence). V was pared by 4 bases and J by 4 bases, with 13 bases between. There are 14 residues in the CDR3. The CDR3 bases are TGTGCCTGGAATCCGGACCGGGGCACCGGGGAGCTGTTTTTT. This sequence encodes CAWNPDRGTGELFF.

The chain is built from TRBV2 and TRBJ2-7, with D possibly matching TRBD2 (6 bases). V dropped 11 bases and J dropped 3 bases, with 8 bases sitting between them. The CDR3 consists of 10 residues. Germline V gene data show CDR1 as SNHLY and CDR2 as FYNNEI. The CDR3 loop is CAWGDYEQYF. The CDR3 bases are TGTGCCTGGGGGGACTACGAGCAGTACTTC.

J is TRBJ2-1 and V is TRBV10-3; 9 bases are shared with TRBD2. With V trimmed by 2 bases and J by 7 bases, 12 bases remained unmatched. This CDR3 region has 17 residues. Germline lookup yields CDR1 ENHRY and CDR2 SYGVKD. This CDR3 reads CAISEERVREGRNEQFF. CDR3 nucleotides: TGTGCCATCAGTGAGGAGAGAGTGCGGGAGGGTCGGAATGAGCAGTTCTTC.

The chain recombines TRBV6-5 with TRBJ2-7, with 10 bases matching TRBD1. Germline CDR1 MNHEY, CDR2 SVGAGI. The CDR3 loop spans 15 amino acids. V lost 0 bases, J lost 7 bases, and 6 bases stayed unmatched. In DNA, the CDR3 is TGTGCCAGCAGTTACTCCCGGGACAGGGGAAGAGAGCAGTACTTC. Its protein is CASSYSRDRGREQYF.

The rearrangement joins TRBV19 to TRBJ2-1, with TRBD2 as a possible D gene (5 bases). Germline assignment: CDR1 LNHDA and CDR2 SQIVND (reference sequence). V shed 5 bases and J shed 6 bases, with 11 bases lying between them. The CDR3 totals 13 residues. CDR3 region: CASSSLTINEQFF. For the CDR3, the DNA is TGTGCCAGTAGTTCTCTGACTATCAATGAGCAGTTCTTC.